One and the same sample provided the 6 T cell receptor beta chains below, sequenced in a study of T cells in Graves' hyperthyroidism and ophthalmopathy (dated 2019 in TCRdb). Library creation used multiplex PCR. The reads were generated on an Illumina HiSeq 2000. The TCR beta CDR3 regions were amplified from RNA transcripts. The TCR CDR3 was subjected to a first round of RT-PCR using the HTBI primer set and the Qiagen OneStep RT-PCR kit. TCRdb trimmed the raw reads at Q25, called clones with MiXCR and kept productive beta chains. Each CDR3 protein appears once, grouped with its most common genes and DNA. Across this sample there are around 290,000 distinct CDR3 sequences, with approximately 15% seen only once. The leading ten clones occupy roughly 7.7% of the sample. Sequenced: blood. These receptors were taken from a woman aged 40 to 50 with Graves' hyperthyroidism.

The chain employs TRBV18 and TRBJ1-5; a weak D match, TRBD1 (6 bases). Germline CDR1 KGHSH, CDR2 LQKENI. V gave up 2 bases and J gave up 7 bases, with 18 bases separating them. CDR3 length: 16 residues. The CDR3, as DNA: TGTGCCAGCTCACCAGGGTCGGGGGGCCGAGACCAGCCCCAGCATTTT. Encoded protein: CASSPGSGGRDQPQHF. Full variable domain (rest looked up from reference TRBV18 and TRBJ1-5): NAGVMQNPRHLVRRRGQEARLRCSPMKGHSHVYWYRQLPEEGLKFMVYLQKENIIDESGMPKERFSAEFPKEGPSILRIQQVVRGDSAAYFCASSPGSGGRDQPQHFGDGTRLSIL.

This clonotype was counted only a few times. The rearrangement links TRBV18 to TRBJ2-1, with 10 bases lining up with TRBD2. Germline V gene lookup returns CDR1 KGHSH and CDR2 LQKENI. The CDR3 is 16 residues long. Losses at the gene ends were 3 bases for V and 2 bases for J; bases not matched to a gene: 4. The CDR3 is CASSPLLAGTYNEQFF. The CDR3 DNA is TGTGCCAGCTCACCCCTACTAGCGGGAACCTACAATGAGCAGTTCTTC.

The sample holds many counts of this clonotype. The rearrangement links TRBV12-3 or TRBV12-4 to TRBJ2-6, with D possibly TRBD1 on 6 matching bases. Trimming took off 6 bases at V and 0 bases at J, with 12 bases between the two ends. CDR3 size: 16 residues. CDR3 sequence reads: CASSPGGFSGANVLTF. CDR3 in DNA: TGTGCCAGCAGCCCTGGGGGCTTCTCTGGGGCCAACGTCCTGACTTTC.

The chain is built from TRBV4-1 and TRBJ1-6; no reliable D call. The V end lost 0 bases, the J end lost 1 base, and 4 bases lay between the germline ends. The CDR3 extends over 15 amino acids. The germline gives CDR1 MGHRA, CDR2 YSYEKL. The CDR3 DNA is TGCGCCAGCAGCCAAGAATTGTCCTATAATTCACCCCTCCACTTT. Protein product: CASSQELSYNSPLHF.

This clonotype appeared a few times. V gene TRBV10-3 combines with J gene TRBJ1-6, with D unresolved. This CDR3 has 15 residues. Germline lookup yields CDR1 ENHRY and CDR2 SYGVKD. Trimming took off 2 bases at V and 5 bases at J, with 10 bases between the two ends. The CDR3 region has the DNA TGTGCCATCAGTGAGCGGTCCGGGGATAATTCACCCCTCCACTTT. Translated: CAISERSGDNSPLHF.

V gene TRBV27 combines with J gene TRBJ2-3, with a possible D match to TRBD1 (6 bases). This CDR3 is 14 amino acids long. Trimming removed 5 bases at V and 3 bases at J, with 12 bases between. CDR1 is MNHEY and CDR2 is SMNVEV in the germline V gene (reference sequence). In DNA form, the CDR3 reads TGTGCCAGCAGTGCCGACAGGACTACAGATACGCAGTATTTT. As protein: CASSADRTTDTQYF.